This T cell receptor (beta chain) was found in a study of CD8+CD57+ T cells in acquired aplastic anemia. As for the study in general: Around 3.5 ug was the average amount of DNA from sorted CD4+ and CD8+ cells. General observations from the study: Over 25 CD8+ CDR3 sequences occurred in both the patients and the controls.

Genomic DNA templated the TCR beta VDJ and CDR3 profiling. In TCRdb, the reads were re-called with MiXCR into one record per CDR3 protein. The data hold about 180,000 distinct CDR3 sequences, with roughly 48% observed a single time. The patients chosen for sequencing had shown expansion of CD8+CD57+ cells (detected by flow cytometry). CDR1 MNHEY and CDR2 SVGAGI come from the germline V gene. Trimming at V came to 2 bases and at J to 8 bases, leaving 4 bases not matched to a gene. The CDR3 length is 13 residues. This clonotype has at least ten counts. What it binds is unknown. The origin of this receptor is a human donor with aplastic anemia. The chain recombines TRBV6-5 with TRBJ1-2; 8 bases are shared with TRBD1. The sequenced sample was sorted CD4+, CD8+, or CD8+CD57+ T cells (not recorded which) from PBMCs. For the CDR3, the DNA is TGTGCCAGCAGTTACCCAGGGGGCCCGGGCTACACCTTC. Encoded protein: CASSYPGGPGYTF.